What follows is one T cell receptor (beta chain) and its context. This receptor's antigen is unknown. Qualities for individual bases were not recorded, and no much larger clone is one base off. This entry is derived from a study of Graves' ophthalmopathy and Graves' hyperthyroidism (dated by TCRdb to 2016 to 2019). Notes on the research overall: Peripheral blood was collected before any treatment was given, at the time of initial diagnosis. The study used TCR beta repertoire signatures to distinguish Graves' ophthalmopathy from Graves' hyperthyroidism and to predict progression to ophthalmopathy. In total, some 130 blood samples were TCR-sequenced: 40 to 45 ophthalmopathy, over 70 hyperthyroidism and some 17 hyperthyroidism-to-ophthalmopathy patients. To explore V-J signatures that distinguish ophthalmopathy from hyperthyroidism, a discovery set of roughly 98 patients was enrolled, made up of around 44 with ophthalmopathy and 57 with stable hyperthyroidism. An independent validation cohort comprised roughly 20 hyperthyroidism patients and 15 to 17 patients who later progressed from hyperthyroidism to ophthalmopathy. T-cell repertoires of thyroid tissue and blood were compared in more than five hyperthyroidism patients. Following sampling, methimazole starting at 30 mg daily was administered to hyperthyroidism patients, and high-dose intravenous methylprednisolone was administered to ophthalmopathy patients. The 80 to 100 discovery patients were randomly divided into training and test sets at a 7:3 ratio.

Ophthalmopathy patients had moderately to severely active disease, Clinical Activity Score of at least 3, NOSPECS grade of at least 4, and disease duration under 3 months. Patients with other autoimmune diseases, uncontrolled infections, pregnancy or lactation were excluded. Diagnosis relied on clinical symptoms, serum thyroxine, TRAb, thyroid ultrasound and orbital computed tomography. Using Ficoll-Paque density gradient centrifugation, PBMCs were isolated from over 8.5 ml of fresh peripheral blood. Trizol reagent was used to extract the total RNA, and its quality was then checked on an Agilent 2100 Bioanalyzer. V was cut back by 2 bases and J by 3 bases, leaving a gap of 17 bases between them. The CDR3 sequence holds 16 residues, the cysteine and phenylalanine included. The CDR3 DNA has 48 bases and is translated from base 1. Via the germline V gene, CDR1 is MNHEY and CDR2 SVGAGI. Points the paper makes about the study in general: Most expanded thyroid clonotypes with frequency above 0.001 were also detected in blood, suggesting blood repertoires may reflect the thyroid immune response. No statistical method was used to predetermine the sample size, and group allocation was not hidden from the investigators. In validation, the model predicted ophthalmopathy progression with over 60% sensitivity and approximately 72% specificity; 12 predicted patients were CT-confirmed with GO in a median of around 6 months. In cross-validation, the 13-signature model distinguished ophthalmopathy from stable hyperthyroidism with 85% to 90% sensitivity and almost 83% specificity, and in the test set the corresponding values were roughly 80% and 76%.

For repertoire sequencing, the TCR beta CDR3 regions were amplified from RNA transcripts. The first round of RT-PCR was done with HTBI primers and the Qiagen OneStep RT-PCR kit, and was followed by a second round of multiplex PCR, then size selection and purification. Sequencing of the libraries was carried out on an Illumina HiSeq2000 in paired-end mode with 100 bp reads. The study's own analysis went as follows. SOAPnuke was used to process the reads, throwing out any read that had adapters, had uncalled bases, had a mean Phred below 15, or lacked an exact constant-primer or identifier match. High-quality paired reads were merged with COPE v1.2.5. Each unique nucleotide sequence was defined as a clonotype, and clonotypes were aligned to IMGT TRB V, D and J references with MiTCR v1.1. Only V-J combinations with frequency above 0.0001 were analysed, covering around 99% of repertoires. A TCR clonal expansion and chaos score per V-J combination was defined as the ratio of F50 clonal expansion to chaos observed in the TCRdist matrix. Welch's t-statistics and random forest were used to reduce the features to roughly 14 V-J combinations, which were then used as input to a naive Bayes classifier. The Morisita-Horn index was used to measure how similar the thyroid and blood repertoires were. Through fastp at Q25 and MiXCR, TCRdb rebuilt clones from the public reads, retaining in-frame beta chains. Rows with one shared CDR3 protein collapse into an entry with the most common genes and DNA. The authors' filters were not applied to this entry. The sample includes approximately 500,000 distinct CDR3 sequences, with around 15% observed a single time. The leading ten clones occupy approximately 9.8% of the sample.

The material sequenced was blood. This TCR was recovered from a woman aged 25 to 39 with Graves' ophthalmopathy. Donor details come from another sample of the same person, matched by shared clones. This chain is built from TRBV6-5 and TRBJ2-7, with TRBD2 as a weak D call on 6 bases. CDR3 sequence: CASSYGPSGESYEQYF. The nucleotide sequence is given as TGTGCCAGCAGTTACGGGCCCTCGGGGGAAAGCTACGAGCAGTACTTC.